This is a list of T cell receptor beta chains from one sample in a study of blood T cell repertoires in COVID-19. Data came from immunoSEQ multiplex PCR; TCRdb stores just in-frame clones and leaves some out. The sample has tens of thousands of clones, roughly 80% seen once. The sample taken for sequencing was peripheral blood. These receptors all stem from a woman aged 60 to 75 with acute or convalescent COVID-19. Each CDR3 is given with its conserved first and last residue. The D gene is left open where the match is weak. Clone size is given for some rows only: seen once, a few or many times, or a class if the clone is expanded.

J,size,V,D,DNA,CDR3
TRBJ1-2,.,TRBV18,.,TGTGCCAGCTCACCACTGGGCGAAGCTAACTATGGCTACACCTTC,CASSPLGEANYGYTF
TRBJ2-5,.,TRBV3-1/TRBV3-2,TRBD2,TGTGCCAGCAGCCGCCTAGGGGATAGCGGGGGACAAGAGACCCAGTACTTC,CASSRLGDSGGQETQYF
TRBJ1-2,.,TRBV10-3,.,TGTGCCATCAGTGAGTCTGGACTCACTAATTATGGCTACACCTTC,CAISESGLTNYGYTF
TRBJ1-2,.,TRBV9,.,TGTGCCAGCAGCCCCGTCGCGGGAGACTATGGCTACACCTTC,CASSPVAGDYGYTF
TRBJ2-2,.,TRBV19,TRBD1,TGTGCCAGTAGTATAGATCAGGGGGCAGCCGGGGAGCTGTTTTTT,CASSIDQGAAGELFF
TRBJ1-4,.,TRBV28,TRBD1,TGTGCCAGCAGTATTAACAGGGGCCCCTATGAGGAAAAACTGTTTTTT,CASSINRGPYEEKLFF
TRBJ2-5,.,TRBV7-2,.,TGTGCCAGCAGCTCTATTCCGGGAGAGACCCAGTACTTC,CASSSIPGETQYF
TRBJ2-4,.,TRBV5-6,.,TGTGCCAGCAGCTTGGCATCAGCCAAAAACATTCAGTACTTC,CASSLASAKNIQYF
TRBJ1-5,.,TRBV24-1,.,TGTGCCACCAGCAAACAGGCAAATCAGCCCCAGCATTTT,CATSKQANQPQHF
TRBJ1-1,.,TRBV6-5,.,TGTGCCAGCAAGGAGGGGGGGACTGGAGCTTTCTTT,CASKEGGTGAFF
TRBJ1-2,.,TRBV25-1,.,TGTGCCAGCAGTGGGACCCGGGGAGCCCATGGCTACACCTTC,CASSGTRGAHGYTF
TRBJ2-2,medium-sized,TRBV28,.,TGTGCCAGCAGTTTAATCTCGACAGCGAACACCGGGGAGCTGTTTTTT,CASSLISTANTGELFF
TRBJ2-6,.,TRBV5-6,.,TGTGCCAGCAACTACAGGGCTCCTCCCTCTGGGGCCAACGTCCTGACTTTC,CASNYRAPPSGANVLTF
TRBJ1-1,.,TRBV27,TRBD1,TGTGCCAGCAGTTTGAGAGCCGGCAGGGGGCGCACTGAAGCTTTCTTT,CASSLRAGRGRTEAFF
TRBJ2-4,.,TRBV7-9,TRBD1,TGTGCCAGCAGCATCGGGACAGGAGCCTGGTATTACATTCAGTACTTC,CASSIGTGAWYYIQYF
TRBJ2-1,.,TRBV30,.,TGTGCCTGGACAGGGGGGACTGAGCAGTTCTTC,CAWTGGTEQFF
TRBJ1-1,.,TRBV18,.,TGTGCCAGCTCACCAGGCTTGGGAGGGGGCACTGAAGCTTTCTTT,CASSPGLGGGTEAFF
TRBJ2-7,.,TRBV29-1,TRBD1,TGCAGCGTTGAAGAAGGGACAGAACACTCCTACGAGCAGTACTTC,CSVEEGTEHSYEQYF
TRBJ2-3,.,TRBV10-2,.,TGCGCCAGCAGTGAGGACGGCAGGGGTTATGGAGATACGCAGTATTTT,CASSEDGRGYGDTQYF
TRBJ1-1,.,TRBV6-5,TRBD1,TGTGCCAGCAGTCGCGCCGGACAGGGTACTGAAGCTTTCTTT,CASSRAGQGTEAFF
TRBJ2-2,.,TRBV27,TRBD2,TGTGCCAGCAGAGGGGACTACAACACCGGGGAGCTGTTTTTT,CASRGDYNTGELFF
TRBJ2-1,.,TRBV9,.,TGTGCCAGCAGCCCTCCAAGACACGAACACGAGCAGTTCTTC,CASSPPRHEHEQFF
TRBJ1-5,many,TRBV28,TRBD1,TGTGCCAGCAGTGAGGACAGGGGCTTAAGCAATCAGCCCCAGCATTTT,CASSEDRGLSNQPQHF
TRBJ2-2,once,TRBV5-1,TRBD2,TGCGCCAGCAGCCCTCGAACTAGCGGGGGGATGAACACCGGGGAGCTGTTTTTT,CASSPRTSGGMNTGELFF
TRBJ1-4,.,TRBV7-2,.,TGTGCCAGTAGCTTAGGTCAGGTTAATGAAAAACTGTTTTTT,CASSLGQVNEKLFF
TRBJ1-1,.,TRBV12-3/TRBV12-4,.,TGTGCCAGCAGCCAAGACAGTTACACTGAAGCTTTCTTT,CASSQDSYTEAFF
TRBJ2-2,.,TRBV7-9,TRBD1,TGTGCCAGCAGCTTAGGGACAGGGAACACCGGGGAGCTGTTTTTT,CASSLGTGNTGELFF
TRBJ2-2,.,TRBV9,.,TGTGCCAGCAGCGTAGGTACGGGGGTCACCGGGGAGCTGTTTTTT,CASSVGTGVTGELFF
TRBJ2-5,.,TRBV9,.,TGTGCCAGCAGCCCTAAGTACTTC,CASSPKYF
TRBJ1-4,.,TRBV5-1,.,TGCGCCAGCAGTTTGGACAGAGCGGATGAAAAACTGTTTTTT,CASSLDRADEKLFF
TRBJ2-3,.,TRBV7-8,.,TGTGCCAGCAGCTTAGTCACAGGACACGCCACAGATACGCAGTATTTT,CASSLVTGHATDTQYF
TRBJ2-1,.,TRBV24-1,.,TGTGCCACCAGTGATTTTGGGCGGGTTGATGGCAATGAGCAGTTCTTC,CATSDFGRVDGNEQFF